These T cell receptor beta chains were read from a single sample in a study of vaccination effects on CD4 cells after COVID-19. Here immunoSEQ multiplex PCR was the method, and the copy in TCRdb shows in-frame clones only, minus some. Of around 30,000 clones in the sample, roughly 63% are singletons; the top ten hold around 27%. The antigens of these receptors remain unknown. The specimen comprised CD4+ T cells from PBMCs cultured with HCoV-229E spike peptides, sampled before COVID-19 vaccination. The origin of the receptors is a human donor who received a COVID-19 vaccine. The conserved cysteine and the conserved F or W are not part of the CDR3 here. A clone size is listed for some rows: how often the clone was seen (once, few, many), or a class if it is expanded.

j_call | v_call | clone_size | cdr3_aa
TRBJ2-5 | TRBV2 | - | ASDDRGQSETQY
TRBJ1-1 | TRBV7-6 | few | ASSLAYGQGSGAF
TRBJ2-5 | TRBV5-1 | - | ASSLAQAAQETQY
TRBJ1-5 | TRBV6-1 | - | ASSEALHGNQPQH
TRBJ2-5 | TRBV9 | - | ASSVASGRGVETQY
TRBJ1-1 | TRBV7-2 | few | ASSLAMGGQAAF
TRBJ1-5 | TRBV5-6 | - | ASSLGLGSGNQPQH
TRBJ2-7 | TRBV19 | - | ASSSLAYSYEQY
TRBJ2-1 | TRBV12-3/TRBV12-4 | once | ASSSDGHNEQF
TRBJ2-2 | TRBV5-1 | many | ASRLWGGNTGELF
TRBJ2-1 | TRBV18 | - | ASSSTQDNEQF
TRBJ1-4 | TRBV20-1 | - | SARANEKLF
TRBJ1-2 | TRBV4-3 | - | ASSQDYQGRYGYT
TRBJ1-5 | TRBV2 | - | ASRTSVESWTGAWNQPQH
TRBJ1-2 | TRBV5-1 | - | ASSPDGTTGSYT
TRBJ1-2 | TRBV7-9 | - | ASSLTTSYGYT
TRBJ1-6 | TRBV5-6 | once | ASSLSDRRNSPLH
TRBJ2-3 | TRBV5-4 | - | ASNSGGKSTDTQY
TRBJ2-2 | TRBV5-1 | - | ASSLVYGDTGELF
TRBJ2-7 | TRBV10-3 | - | AISESIGGPKEAYEQY
TRBJ2-1 | TRBV4-3 | few | ASSQDRASNEQF
TRBJ2-5 | TRBV7-8 | - | ASSPPGYGTQY
TRBJ1-6 | TRBV7-2 | - | ASSLAPGNYESPLH
TRBJ1-6 | TRBV19 | - | ASRGEAGTGTWPPLH
TRBJ2-5 | TRBV7-9 | - | ASSLGSGGRETQY
TRBJ1-1 | TRBV3-1/TRBV3-2 | - | ASSQCSRVNTEAF
TRBJ1-3 | TRBV2 | - | ASSGQGGGNTIY
TRBJ2-2 | TRBV7-2 | - | ASSKTSGGGLELF
TRBJ1-4 | TRBV30 | once | AWSPWTGVEKLF
TRBJ2-1 | TRBV28 | - | ASSSVSGGNEQF
TRBJ1-6 | TRBV5-1 | - | ASSLAGGRDSPLH
TRBJ2-1 | TRBV4-1 | - | ASSQEISGSLNEQF
TRBJ2-1 | TRBV5-1 | - | ASSTYSGRARSYNEQF